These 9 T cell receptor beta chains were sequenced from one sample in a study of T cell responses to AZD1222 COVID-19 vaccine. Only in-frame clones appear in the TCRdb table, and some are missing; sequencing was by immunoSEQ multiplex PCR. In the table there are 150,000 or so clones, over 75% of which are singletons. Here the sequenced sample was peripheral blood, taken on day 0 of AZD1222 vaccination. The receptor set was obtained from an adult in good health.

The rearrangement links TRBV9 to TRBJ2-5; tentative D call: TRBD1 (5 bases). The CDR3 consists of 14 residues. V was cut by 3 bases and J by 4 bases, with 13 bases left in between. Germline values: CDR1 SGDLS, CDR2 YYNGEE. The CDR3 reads CASSEQWGGETQYF. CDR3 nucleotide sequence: TGTGCCAGCAGCGAACAATGGGGCGGAGAGACCCAGTACTTC.

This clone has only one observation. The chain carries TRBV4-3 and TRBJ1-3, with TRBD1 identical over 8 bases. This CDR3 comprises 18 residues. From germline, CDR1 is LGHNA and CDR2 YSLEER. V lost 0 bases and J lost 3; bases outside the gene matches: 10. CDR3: CASSQELSRQGYGNTIYF. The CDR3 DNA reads TGCGCCAGCAGCCAAGAATTAAGTAGACAGGGGTATGGAAACACCATATATTTT.

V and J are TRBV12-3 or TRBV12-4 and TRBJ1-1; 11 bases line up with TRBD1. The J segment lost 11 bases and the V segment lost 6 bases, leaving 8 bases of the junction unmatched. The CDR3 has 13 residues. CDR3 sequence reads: CASRMSGQGGAFF. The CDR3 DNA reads TGTGCCAGCAGGATGTCGGGACAGGGGGGGGCTTTCTTT.

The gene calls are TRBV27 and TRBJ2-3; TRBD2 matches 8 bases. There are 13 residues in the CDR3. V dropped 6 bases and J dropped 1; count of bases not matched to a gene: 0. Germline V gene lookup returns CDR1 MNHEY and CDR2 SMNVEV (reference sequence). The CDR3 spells CASRLAGTDTQYF. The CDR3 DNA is TGTGCCAGCAGACTAGCGGGCACAGATACGCAGTATTTT.

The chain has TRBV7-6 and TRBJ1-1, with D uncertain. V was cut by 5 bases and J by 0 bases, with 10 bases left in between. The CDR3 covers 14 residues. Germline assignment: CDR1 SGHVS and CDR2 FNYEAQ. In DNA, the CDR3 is TGTGCCAGCAGCCCACAAGCAATGAACACTGAAGCTTTCTTT. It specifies CASSPQAMNTEAFF.

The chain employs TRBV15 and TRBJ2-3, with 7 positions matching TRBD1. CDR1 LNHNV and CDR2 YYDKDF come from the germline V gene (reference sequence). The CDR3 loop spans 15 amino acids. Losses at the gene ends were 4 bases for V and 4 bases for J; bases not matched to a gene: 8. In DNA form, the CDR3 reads TGTGCCACCAGCAAGAGGGACAGAGGGTCAGATACGCAGTATTTT. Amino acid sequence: CATSKRDRGSDTQYF. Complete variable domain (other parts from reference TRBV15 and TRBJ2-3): DAMVIQNPRYQVTQFGKPVTLSCSQTLNHNVMYWYQQKSSQAPKLLFHYYDKDFNNEADTPDNFQSRRPNTSFCFLDIRSPGLGDTAMYLCATSKRDRGSDTQYFGPGTRLTVL.

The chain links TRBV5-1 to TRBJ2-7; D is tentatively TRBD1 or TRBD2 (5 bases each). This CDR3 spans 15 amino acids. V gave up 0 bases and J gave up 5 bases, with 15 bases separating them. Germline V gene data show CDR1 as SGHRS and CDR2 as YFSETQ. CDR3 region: CASSLAGQAPDEQYF. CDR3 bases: TGCGCCAGCAGCTTGGCGGGGCAGGCTCCCGACGAGCAGTACTTC.

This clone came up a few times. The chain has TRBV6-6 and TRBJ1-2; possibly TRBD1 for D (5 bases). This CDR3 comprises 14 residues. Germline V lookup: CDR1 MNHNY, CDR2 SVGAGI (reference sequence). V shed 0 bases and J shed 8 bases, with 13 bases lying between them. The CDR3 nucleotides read TGTGCCAGCAGTTACTCACGGGACTTGGACGGCTACACCTTC. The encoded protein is CASSYSRDLDGYTF.

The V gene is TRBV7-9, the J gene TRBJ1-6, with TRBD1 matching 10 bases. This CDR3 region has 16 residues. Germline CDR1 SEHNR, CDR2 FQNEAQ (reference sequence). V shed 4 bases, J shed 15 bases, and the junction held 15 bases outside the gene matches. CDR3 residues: CASSSADLTGGSLLHF. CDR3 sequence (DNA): TGTGCCAGCAGCTCCGCCGACCTGACAGGGGGCAGCCTCCTCCACTTT.